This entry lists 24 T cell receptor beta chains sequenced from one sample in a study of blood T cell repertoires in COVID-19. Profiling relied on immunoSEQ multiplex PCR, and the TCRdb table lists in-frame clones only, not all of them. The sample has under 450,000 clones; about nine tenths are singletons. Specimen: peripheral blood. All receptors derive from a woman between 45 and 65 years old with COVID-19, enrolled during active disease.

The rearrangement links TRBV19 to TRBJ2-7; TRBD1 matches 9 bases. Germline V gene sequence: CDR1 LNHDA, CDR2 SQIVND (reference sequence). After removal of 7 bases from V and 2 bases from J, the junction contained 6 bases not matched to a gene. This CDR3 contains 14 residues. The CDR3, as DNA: TGTGCCAGTAATATGGGACAGGGCGCCTACGAGCAGTACTTC. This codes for CASNMGQGAYEQYF.

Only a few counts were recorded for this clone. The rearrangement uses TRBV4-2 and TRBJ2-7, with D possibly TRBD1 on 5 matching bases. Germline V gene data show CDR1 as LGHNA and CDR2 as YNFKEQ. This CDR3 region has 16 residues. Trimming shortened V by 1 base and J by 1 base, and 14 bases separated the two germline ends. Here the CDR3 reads CASSQGEGVRSYEQYF. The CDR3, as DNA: TGTGCCAGCAGCCAAGGAGAAGGGGTTAGATCCTACGAGCAGTACTTC.

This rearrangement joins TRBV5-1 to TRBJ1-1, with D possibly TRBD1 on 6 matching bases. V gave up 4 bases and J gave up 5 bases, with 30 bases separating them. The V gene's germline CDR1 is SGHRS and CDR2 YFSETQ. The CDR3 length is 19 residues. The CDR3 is CASSPLWVPGQILRTEAFF. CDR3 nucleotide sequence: TGCGCCAGCAGCCCCCTCTGGGTTCCGGGACAAATTTTAAGAACTGAAGCTTTCTTT.

DNA for the CDR3: TGTGCCAGCAGTGGAAGCGGAGACTCCTACGAGCAGTACTTC. It codes for CASSGSGDSYEQYF. The chain carries TRBV28 and TRBJ2-7, with a weak D call TRBD2 (5 bases). The V gene lost 5 bases and the J gene lost 0 bases, with 11 bases spanning the gap. Per germline, CDR1 MDHEN and CDR2 SYDVKM. The CDR3 is made up of 14 amino acids.

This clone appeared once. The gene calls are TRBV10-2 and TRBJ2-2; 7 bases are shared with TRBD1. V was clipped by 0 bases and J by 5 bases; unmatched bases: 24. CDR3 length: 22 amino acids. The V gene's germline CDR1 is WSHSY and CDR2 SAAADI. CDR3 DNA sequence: TGCGCCAGCAGTGAGTCCGCCTACCAACGGAACAAAACAGGGGTAGTGACCGGGGAGCTGTTTTTT. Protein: CASSESAYQRNKTGVVTGELFF.

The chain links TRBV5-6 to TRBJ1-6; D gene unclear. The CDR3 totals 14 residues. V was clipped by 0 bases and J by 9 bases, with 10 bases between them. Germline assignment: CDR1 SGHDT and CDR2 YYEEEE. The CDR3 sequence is CASSLGHSGSPLHF. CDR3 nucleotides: TGTGCCAGCAGCTTGGGACATTCTGGTTCACCCCTCCACTTT.

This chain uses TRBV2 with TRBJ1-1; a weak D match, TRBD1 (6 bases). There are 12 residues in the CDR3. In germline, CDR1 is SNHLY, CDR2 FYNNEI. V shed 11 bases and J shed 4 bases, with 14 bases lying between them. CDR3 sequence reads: CAAGRGITEAFF. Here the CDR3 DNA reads TGTGCCGCGGGGAGGGGGATCACTGAAGCTTTCTTT.

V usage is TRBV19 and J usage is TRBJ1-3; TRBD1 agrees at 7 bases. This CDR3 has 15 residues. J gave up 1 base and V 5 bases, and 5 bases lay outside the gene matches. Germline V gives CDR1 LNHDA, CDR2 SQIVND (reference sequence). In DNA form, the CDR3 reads TGTGCCAGTAGTCTTAACAGGGGTTCTGGAAACACCATATATTTT. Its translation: CASSLNRGSGNTIYF. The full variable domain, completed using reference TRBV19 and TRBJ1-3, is DGGITQSPKYLFRKEGQNVTLSCEQNLNHDAMYWYRQDPGQGLRLIYYSQIVNDFQKGDIAEGYSVSREKKESFPLTVTSAQKNPTAFYLCASSLNRGSGNTIYFGEGSWLTVV.

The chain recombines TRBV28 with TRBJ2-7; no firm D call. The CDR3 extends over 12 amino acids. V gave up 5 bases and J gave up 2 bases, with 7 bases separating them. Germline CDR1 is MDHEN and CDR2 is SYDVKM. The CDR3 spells CASSQLTYEQYF. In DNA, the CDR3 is TGTGCCAGCAGTCAGTTGACCTACGAGCAGTACTTC.

The CDR3 nucleotides are TGTGCCAGTAGCTCGGGGGGGGCGCTAAAAGCTTTCTTT. Amino acid sequence: CASSSGGALKAFF. V and J are TRBV19 and TRBJ1-1; D may be TRBD1 (6 bases). V lost 6 bases and J lost 9, with 17 bases in between. The CDR3 is made up of 13 amino acids. Looked up from germline, CDR1 is LNHDA and CDR2 is SQIVND (reference sequence).

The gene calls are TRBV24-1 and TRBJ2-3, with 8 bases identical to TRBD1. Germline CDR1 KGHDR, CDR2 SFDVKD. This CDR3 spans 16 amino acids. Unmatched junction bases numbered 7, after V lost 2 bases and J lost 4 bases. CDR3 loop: CATSDSQGAWADTQYF. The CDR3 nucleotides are TGTGCCACCAGTGATTCCCAGGGGGCATGGGCAGATACGCAGTATTTT.

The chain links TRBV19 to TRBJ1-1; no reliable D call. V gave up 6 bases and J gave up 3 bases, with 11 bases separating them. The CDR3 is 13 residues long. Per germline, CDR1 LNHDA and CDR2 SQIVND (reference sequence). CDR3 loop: CASRRGLDTEAFF. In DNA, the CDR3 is TGTGCCAGTAGGCGAGGGTTGGACACTGAAGCTTTCTTT.

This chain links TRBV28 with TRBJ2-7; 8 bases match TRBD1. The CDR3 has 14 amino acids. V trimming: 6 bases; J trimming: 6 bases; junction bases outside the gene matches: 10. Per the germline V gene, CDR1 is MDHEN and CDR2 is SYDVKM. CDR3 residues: CASSPPTGGGEQYF. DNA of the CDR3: TGTGCCAGCAGCCCGCCAACAGGGGGAGGCGAGCAGTACTTC.

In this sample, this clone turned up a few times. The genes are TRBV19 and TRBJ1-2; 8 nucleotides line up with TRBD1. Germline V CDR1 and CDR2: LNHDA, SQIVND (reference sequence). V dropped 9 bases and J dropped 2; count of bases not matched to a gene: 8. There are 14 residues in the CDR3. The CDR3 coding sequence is TGTGCCAGCCTCCGGGCAGGGGGCAACTATGGCTACACCTTC. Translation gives CASLRAGGNYGYTF.

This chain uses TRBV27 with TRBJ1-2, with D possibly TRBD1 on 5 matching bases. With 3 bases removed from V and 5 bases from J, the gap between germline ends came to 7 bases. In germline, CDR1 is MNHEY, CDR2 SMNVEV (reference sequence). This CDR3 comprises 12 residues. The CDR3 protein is CASSLKGYGYTF. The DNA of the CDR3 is TGTGCCAGCAGTTTGAAGGGGTATGGCTACACCTTC.

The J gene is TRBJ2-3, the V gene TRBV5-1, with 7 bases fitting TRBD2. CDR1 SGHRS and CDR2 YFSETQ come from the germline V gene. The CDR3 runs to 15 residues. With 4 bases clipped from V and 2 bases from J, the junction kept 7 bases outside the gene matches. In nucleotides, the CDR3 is TGCGCCAGCAGCCATAGCGGGCGGATCACAGATACGCAGTATTTT. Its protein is CASSHSGRITDTQYF.

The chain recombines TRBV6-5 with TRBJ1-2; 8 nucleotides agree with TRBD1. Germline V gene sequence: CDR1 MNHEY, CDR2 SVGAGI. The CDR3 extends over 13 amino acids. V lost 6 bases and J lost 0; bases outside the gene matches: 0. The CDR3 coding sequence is TGTGCCAGCAGGGACAGGGCTAACTATGGCTACACCTTC. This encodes CASRDRANYGYTF.

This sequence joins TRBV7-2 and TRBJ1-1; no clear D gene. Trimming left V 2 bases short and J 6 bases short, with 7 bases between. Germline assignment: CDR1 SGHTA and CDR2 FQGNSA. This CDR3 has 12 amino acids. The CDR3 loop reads CASSLMAPEAFF. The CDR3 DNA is TGTGCCAGCAGCTTAATGGCTCCTGAAGCTTTCTTT.

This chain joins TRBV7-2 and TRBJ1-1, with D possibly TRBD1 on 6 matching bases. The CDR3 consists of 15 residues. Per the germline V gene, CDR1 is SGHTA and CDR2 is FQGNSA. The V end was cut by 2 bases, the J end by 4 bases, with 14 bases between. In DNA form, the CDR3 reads TGTGCCAGCAGCTTACCAACAGGGATCGGCACTGAAGCTTTCTTT. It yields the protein CASSLPTGIGTEAFF.

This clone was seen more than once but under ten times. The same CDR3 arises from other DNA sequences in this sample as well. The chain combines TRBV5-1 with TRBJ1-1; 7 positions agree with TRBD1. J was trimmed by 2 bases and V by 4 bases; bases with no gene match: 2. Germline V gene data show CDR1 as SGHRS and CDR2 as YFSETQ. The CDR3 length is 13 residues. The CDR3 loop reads CASSDRVNTEAFF. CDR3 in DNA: TGCGCCAGCAGCGACAGGGTTAACACTGAAGCTTTCTTT.

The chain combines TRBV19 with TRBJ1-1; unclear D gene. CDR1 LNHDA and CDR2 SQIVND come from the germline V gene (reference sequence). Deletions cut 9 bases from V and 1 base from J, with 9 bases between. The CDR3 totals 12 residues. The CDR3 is CASGLGNTEAFF. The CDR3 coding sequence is TGTGCCAGCGGACTGGGGAACACTGAAGCTTTCTTT.

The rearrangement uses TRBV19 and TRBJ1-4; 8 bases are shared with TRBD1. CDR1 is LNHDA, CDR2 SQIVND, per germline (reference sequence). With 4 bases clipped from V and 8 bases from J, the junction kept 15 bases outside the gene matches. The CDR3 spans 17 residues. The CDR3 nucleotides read TGTGCCAGTAGTAACGCCGGGTCCCAGGGGGCCGGGGAAAAACTGTTTTTT. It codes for CASSNAGSQGAGEKLFF.

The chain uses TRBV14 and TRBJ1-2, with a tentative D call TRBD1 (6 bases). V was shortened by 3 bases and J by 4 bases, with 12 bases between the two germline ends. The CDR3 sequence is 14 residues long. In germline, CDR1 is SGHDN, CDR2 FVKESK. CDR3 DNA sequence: TGTGCCAGCAGCCACCACACAGGGTCCTATGGCTACACCTTC. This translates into CASSHHTGSYGYTF.

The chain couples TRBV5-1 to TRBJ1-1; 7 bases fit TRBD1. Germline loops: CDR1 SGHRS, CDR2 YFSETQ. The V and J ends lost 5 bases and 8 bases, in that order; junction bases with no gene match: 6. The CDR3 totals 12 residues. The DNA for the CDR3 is TGCGCCAGCAGTTCGGACAGGAAAGAAGCTTTCTTT. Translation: CASSSDRKEAFF. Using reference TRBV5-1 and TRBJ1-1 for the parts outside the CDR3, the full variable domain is KAGVTQTPRYLIKTRGQQVTLSCSPISGHRSVSWYQQTPGQGLQFLFEYFSETQRNKGNFPGRFSGRQFSNSRSEMNVSTLELGDSALYLCASSSDRKEAFFGQGTRLTVV.